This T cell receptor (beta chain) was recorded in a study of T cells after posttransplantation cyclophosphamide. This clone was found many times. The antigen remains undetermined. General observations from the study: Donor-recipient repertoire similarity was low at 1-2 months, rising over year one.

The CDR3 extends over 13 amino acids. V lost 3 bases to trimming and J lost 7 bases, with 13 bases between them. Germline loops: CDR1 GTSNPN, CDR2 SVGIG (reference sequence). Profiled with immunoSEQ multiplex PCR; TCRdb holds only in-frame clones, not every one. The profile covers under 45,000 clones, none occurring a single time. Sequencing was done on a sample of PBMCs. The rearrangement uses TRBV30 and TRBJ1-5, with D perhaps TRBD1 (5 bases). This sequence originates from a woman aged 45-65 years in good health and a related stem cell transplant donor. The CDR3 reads CAWRGVEGQPQHF. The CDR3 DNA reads TGTGCCTGGAGGGGGGTGGAGGGACAGCCCCAGCATTTT.